These T cell receptor beta chains were read from a single sample in a study of blood T cell repertoires in COVID-19. Method: immunoSEQ multiplex PCR; TCRdb's copy keeps in-frame clones and lacks some. The sample holds some 340,000 clones, 90% to 95% seen once. The sample taken for sequencing was PBMCs or T cells enriched from blood (not recorded which). These receptor sequences come from a woman under 40 who had been exposed to COVID-19. Each CDR3 is given with its conserved first and last residue. D genes are given only for firm matches. The size entry is marked missing in some rows and otherwise reads once, few, many or a size class.

v_call	clone_size	d_call	j_call	cdr3_nt	cdr3_aa
TRBV3-1/TRBV3-2	-	-	TRBJ1-2	TGTGCCAGCAGCCAAGATTGGGGCAGAGCTAACTATGGCTACACCTTC	CASSQDWGRANYGYTF
TRBV13	-	TRBD2	TRBJ2-1	TGTGCCAGCAGCGTGGGCCTAGCGGGGTTTTACAATGAGCAGTTCTTC	CASSVGLAGFYNEQFF
TRBV3-1/TRBV3-2	-	-	TRBJ1-3	TGTGCCAGCAGCCAAGACCTCAGACAGCAGCTTTCTGGAAACACCATATATTTT	CASSQDLRQQLSGNTIYF
TRBV7-3	-	-	TRBJ2-1	TGTGCCAGCAGCTTGGAAAGCGGGCCATACAATGAGCAGTTCTTC	CASSLESGPYNEQFF
TRBV7-9	-	TRBD1	TRBJ2-3	TGTGCCAGCAGCTTTAAGGGGGCGAGGGATACGCAGTATTTT	CASSFKGARDTQYF
TRBV9	-	-	TRBJ1-2	TGTGCCAGCAGCGAAGGACAGTATAACTATGGCTACACCTTC	CASSEGQYNYGYTF
TRBV18	-	TRBD2	TRBJ2-5	TGTGCCAGCTCACCACCAGGACTAGCGGGGGGAGAGACCCAGTACTTC	CASSPPGLAGGETQYF
TRBV4-3	-	TRBD1	TRBJ1-2	TGCGCCAGCAGCCAAGACCGGACAGGGGGTTCCTATGGCTACACCTTC	CASSQDRTGGSYGYTF
TRBV7-8	once	TRBD2	TRBJ2-1	TGTGCCAGCAGCTTTAAGCGGGGGACGACCTACAATGAGCAGTTCTTC	CASSFKRGTTYNEQFF
TRBV18	-	-	TRBJ1-1	TGTGCCAGCTCACCACCGGTAACAGGGTGGGACACTGAAGCTTTCTTT	CASSPPVTGWDTEAFF
TRBV3-1/TRBV3-2	-	TRBD1	TRBJ1-4	TGTGCCAGCAACGGAGGGACAGCTAGCTATGAAAAACTGTTTTTT	CASNGGTASYEKLFF
TRBV18	-	TRBD1	TRBJ2-7	TGTGCCAGCTCCCGACTCCGGGACAGGGATGGGCAGTACTTC	CASSRLRDRDGQYF
TRBV7-9	few	TRBD1	TRBJ1-2	TGTGCCAGCAGCCCAGGGACCGGGACAGGGGAGGTTGGCTACACCTTC	CASSPGTGTGEVGYTF
TRBV15	-	-	TRBJ2-2	TGTGCCACCAGCAGAGGAAGTAGCACCGGGGAGCTGTTTTTT	CATSRGSSTGELFF
TRBV7-9	-	-	TRBJ1-1	TGTGCCAGCACATCCCTTCGGACAGTAGAGCAGATTGAAGCTTTCTTT	CASTSLRTVEQIEAFF
TRBV23-1	-	TRBD1	TRBJ1-2	TGCGCCAGCAGTCAGAAATTTCGGGACAGCAACTATGGCTACACCTTC	CASSQKFRDSNYGYTF
TRBV10-3	once	TRBD1	TRBJ2-5	TGTGCCATCAGTGCCCCCGAAAGCCGGGACAGGGAGTACTTC	CAISAPESRDREYF
TRBV7-9	-	TRBD1	TRBJ1-1	TGTGCCAGCAGCTTTTTTCAGGGGGCGCGGTACACTGAAGCTTTCTTT	CASSFFQGARYTEAFF
TRBV6-5	-	-	TRBJ1-5	TGTGCCAGCAGTCGAGACATTTATAGCAATCAGCCCCAGCATTTT	CASSRDIYSNQPQHF
TRBV19	once	TRBD1	TRBJ1-5	TGTGCCAGTAGTACCCAGGGGGTGAGCAATCAGCCCCAGCATTTT	CASSTQGVSNQPQHF
TRBV4-2	-	TRBD2	TRBJ2-3	TGTGCCAGCAGCCAAGATGGGGGCGGGGGGCCAGATACGCAGTATTTT	CASSQDGGGGPDTQYF